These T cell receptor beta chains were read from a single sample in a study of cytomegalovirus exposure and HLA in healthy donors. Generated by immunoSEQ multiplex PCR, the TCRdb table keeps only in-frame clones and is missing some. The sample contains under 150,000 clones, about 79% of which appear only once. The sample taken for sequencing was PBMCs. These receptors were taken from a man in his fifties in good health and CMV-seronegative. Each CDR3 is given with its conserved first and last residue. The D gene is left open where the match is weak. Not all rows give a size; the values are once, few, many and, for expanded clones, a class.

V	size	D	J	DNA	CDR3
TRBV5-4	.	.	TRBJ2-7	TGTGCCAGCAGCCCGACCAGTGGGCCCTACGAGCAGTACTTC	CASSPTSGPYEQYF
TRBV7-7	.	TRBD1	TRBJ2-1	TGTGCTAGCAGCTCAGGCCCTGGGACAGGGGAGTTGAATGAGCAGTTCTTC	CASSSGPGTGELNEQFF
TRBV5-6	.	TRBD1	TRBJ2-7	TGTGCCAGCAGCCTGCGGACAGGGAGCTACGAGCAGTACTTC	CASSLRTGSYEQYF
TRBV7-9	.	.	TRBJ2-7	TGTGCCAGCAGCCGAGCGAACCCTCGGGAGCAGTACTTC	CASSRANPREQYF
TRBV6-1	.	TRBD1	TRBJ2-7	TGTGCCAGCAGTGATGGAGCCGGGACAGGCTACGAGCAGTACTTC	CASSDGAGTGYEQYF
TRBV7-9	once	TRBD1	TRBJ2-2	TGTGCCAGCAGCCACCTTACTGGACAGGGCCCGAACACCGGGGAGCTGTTTTTT	CASSHLTGQGPNTGELFF
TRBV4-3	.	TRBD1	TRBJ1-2	TGCGCCAGCAGCCAAGATCTCCCTGGGACAGCTCATGGCTACACCTTC	CASSQDLPGTAHGYTF
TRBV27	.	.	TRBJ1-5	TGTGCCAGCAGTTTCGACAGGCCTTATAGCAATCAGCCCCAGCATTTT	CASSFDRPYSNQPQHF
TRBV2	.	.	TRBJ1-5	TGTGCCAGCAGCCGGGGGGACGCGCCCCAGCATTTT	CASSRGDAPQHF
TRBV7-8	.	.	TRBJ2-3	TGTGCCAGCAGCTCTCGTAGATCGAGTCTCGCAGATACGCAGTATTTT	CASSSRRSSLADTQYF
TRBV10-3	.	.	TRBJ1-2	TGTGCCATCAGTGAGTCAACAGCTAACTATGGCTACACCTTC	CAISESTANYGYTF